One sample yielded the 21 T cell receptor beta chains listed below, sequenced in a study of cytomegalovirus exposure and HLA in healthy donors. PCR amplification relied on 60 Vbeta primers (plus 13 Jbeta primers). Generated by immunoSEQ multiplex PCR, the TCRdb table keeps only in-frame clones and is missing some. This table has 100,000 to 150,000 clones, 74% appearing once. What was sequenced was PBMCs. Receptors were obtained from a woman in her 50s in good health and CMV-seropositive.

In this sample, this clone turned up a few times. J is TRBJ2-7 and V is TRBV7-3; D unresolved. Germline CDR1 SGHTA, CDR2 FQGTGA. This CDR3 contains 13 residues. V gave up 4 bases and J gave up 0 bases, with 7 bases separating them. The CDR3 sequence is CASSSGSSYEQYF. CDR3 in DNA: TGTGCCAGCAGCTCCGGGTCCTCCTACGAGCAGTACTTC.

V is TRBV9 and J is TRBJ1-2; D call uncertain. V was pared by 1 base and J by 8 bases, with 9 bases between. Germline V gene data show CDR1 as SGDLS and CDR2 as YYNGEE. The CDR3 length is 12 residues. Here the CDR3 reads CASSVPARGYTF. CDR3 DNA sequence: TGTGCCAGCAGCGTACCGGCTAGGGGCTACACCTTC.

The rearrangement links TRBV10-2 to TRBJ2-7, with 8 bases identical to TRBD2. The germline V gene has CDR1 WSHSY and CDR2 SAAADI. This CDR3 spans 16 amino acids. Unmatched junction bases numbered 12, after V lost 2 bases and J lost 6 bases. The CDR3 DNA reads as TGCGCCAGCAGTGAGAGGAGGACGGGGGGGCCGGGCGAGCAGTACTTC. Residues: CASSERRTGGPGEQYF.

This clone was recorded a few times. The chain has TRBV19 and TRBJ2-1, with TRBD2 matching over 9 bases. This CDR3 has 16 residues. Germline values: CDR1 LNHDA, CDR2 SQIVND (reference sequence). J lost 6 bases, V lost 3 bases, and 9 bases had no gene match. In DNA form, the CDR3 reads TGTGCCAGTAGTATGGTAGCGGGGGCGATAAGCAATGAGCAGTTCTTC. Protein product: CASSMVAGAISNEQFF.

This clone has just one count. This sequence joins TRBV19 and TRBJ1-2, with a weak D call TRBD1 (6 bases). Trimming cost V 3 bases and J 3 bases, with 14 bases left between them. CDR1 and CDR2 (germline): LNHDA, SQIVND (reference sequence). The CDR3 is 15 residues long. In DNA form, the CDR3 reads TGTGCCAGTAGTATTCGGACAGAACCGTACTATGGCTACACCTTC. This sequence encodes CASSIRTEPYYGYTF.

This clone was observed a handful of times. The chain couples TRBV7-9 to TRBJ2-7, with TRBD1 matching 7 bases. V gave up 1 base and J gave up 1 base; unmatched junction bases: 16. Germline values: CDR1 SEHNR, CDR2 FQNEAQ (reference sequence). The CDR3 spans 19 residues. Written as DNA, the CDR3 is TGTGCCAGCAGCTTAGGTAGGGGACAGACGACGAGACAATCCTACGAGCAGTACTTC. The encoded protein is CASSLGRGQTTRQSYEQYF.

V gene TRBV27 combines with J gene TRBJ2-1, with TRBD1 matching 10 bases. After removal of 8 bases from V and 4 bases from J, the junction contained 5 bases not matched to a gene. The germline gives CDR1 MNHEY, CDR2 SMNVEV (reference sequence). There are 14 residues in the CDR3. The CDR3 loop reads CASGLGQGYNEQFF. The CDR3 coding sequence is TGTGCCAGCGGACTGGGACAGGGGTACAATGAGCAGTTCTTC.

This clone has only one observation. This chain joins TRBV29-1 and TRBJ1-1; 8 bases agree with TRBD1. The V gene end was trimmed by 3 bases and the J gene end by 7 bases; junction bases not matched to a gene: 4. The CDR3 totals 12 residues. In germline, CDR1 is SQVTM, CDR2 ANQGSEA. CDR3 amino acids: CSVDAGGGEAFF. In nucleotides, the CDR3 is TGCAGCGTTGATGCAGGGGGCGGTGAAGCTTTCTTT.

This clone has just a few counts. The chain couples TRBV5-1 to TRBJ2-3; 8 nucleotides line up with TRBD2. The CDR3 extends over 15 amino acids. V trimming: 2 bases; J trimming: 3 bases; junction bases outside the gene matches: 5. CDR1 and CDR2 (germline): SGHRS, YFSETQ. CDR3 bases: TGCGCCAGCAGCTTCGGGGCGGGGGGTACAGATACGCAGTATTTT. Amino acids: CASSFGAGGTDTQYF.

This clone was counted only a few times. This chain uses TRBV14 with TRBJ2-7; D not certain. Germline CDR1 is SGHDN and CDR2 is FVKESK. This CDR3 has 15 amino acids. V was pared by 1 base and J by 0 bases, with 10 bases between. Written as DNA, the CDR3 is TGTGCCAGCAGCCAAGGTACAGTGAGCTCCTACGAGCAGTACTTC. Translating it yields CASSQGTVSSYEQYF.

The CDR3 DNA sequence: TGTGCCAGCAGTTTAGGGGGCAGCAATTCACCCCTCCACTTT. Translated, it gives CASSLGGSNSPLHF. This sequence joins TRBV27 and TRBJ1-6, with D tentatively TRBD1 (6 bases). V was cut by 2 bases and J by 7 bases, with 9 bases left in between. CDR1 and CDR2 from the germline V gene are MNHEY and SMNVEV (reference sequence). The CDR3 extends over 14 amino acids.

In its sample, this clone was seen once. The CDR3 protein is CASSVEGGEKLFF. CDR3 nucleotides: TGTGCCAGCAGCGTAGAAGGAGGCGAAAAACTGTTTTTT. The chain recombines TRBV9 with TRBJ1-4, with D uncertain. Trimming stripped 0 bases from V and 8 bases from J, with 8 bases between. Germline V CDR1 and CDR2: SGDLS, YYNGEE. The CDR3 is 13 residues long.

The chain uses TRBV4-1 and TRBJ2-7; tentatively, D is TRBD2 (5 bases). There are 13 residues in the CDR3. V was shortened by 1 base and J by 5 bases, with 9 bases between the two germline ends. Germline CDR1 is MGHRA and CDR2 is YSYEKL. The CDR3 DNA sequence: TGCGCCAGCAGCCAAGGCAGGAGGAACGAGCAGTACTTC. Residues: CASSQGRRNEQYF.

This clone was observed once. This chain links TRBV5-1 with TRBJ1-4; D remains ambiguous. Trimming pared 4 bases from V and 4 bases from J, leaving 8 bases between. The CDR3 totals 13 residues. Germline CDR1 is SGHRS and CDR2 is YFSETQ. The chain's CDR3 is CASSQGLNEKLFF. The CDR3 DNA is TGCGCCAGCAGCCAAGGACTTAATGAAAAACTGTTTTTT.

The rearrangement joins TRBV5-4 to TRBJ1-2; D is uncertain. Trimming pared 5 bases from V and 6 bases from J, leaving 17 bases between. Per germline, CDR1 SGHNT and CDR2 YYREEE (reference sequence). There are 14 residues in the CDR3. CDR3 DNA sequence: TGTGCCAGCAGGTCCCAATCCCGTAGAGATGGCTACACCTTC. Translation gives CASRSQSRRDGYTF.

V is TRBV11-2 and J is TRBJ2-5; 11 nucleotides agree with TRBD2. The V and J ends lost 1 base and 5 bases, in that order; junction bases with no gene match: 6. This CDR3 has 16 amino acids. CDR1 and CDR2 (germline): SGHAT, FQNNGV. The CDR3 reads CASSLGLAGGRETQYF. CDR3 nucleotide sequence: TGTGCCAGCAGCTTAGGTCTAGCGGGGGGCCGGGAGACCCAGTACTTC.

This clone was counted between two and nine times. The CDR3 is CASSLSTTNEQFF. CDR3 DNA sequence: TGCGCCAGCAGCTTGTCCACCACAAATGAGCAGTTCTTC. The V and J genes are TRBV5-1 and TRBJ2-1; D is unresolved. The CDR3 length is 13 residues. V was cut by 1 base and J by 7 bases, with 9 bases left in between. The germline gives CDR1 SGHRS, CDR2 YFSETQ. Variable domain in full (rest from reference TRBV5-1 and TRBJ2-1): KAGVTQTPRYLIKTRGQQVTLSCSPISGHRSVSWYQQTPGQGLQFLFEYFSETQRNKGNFPGRFSGRQFSNSRSEMNVSTLELGDSALYLCASSLSTTNEQFFGPGTRLTVL.

This clone showed up just once. The chain joins TRBV25-1 to TRBJ1-1; 7 nucleotides align to TRBD1. Per the germline V gene, CDR1 is MGHDK and CDR2 is SYGVNS. CDR3 length equals 13 residues. V dropped 6 bases and J dropped 11; count of bases not matched to a gene: 12. CDR3 protein: CASRQGFQIRAFF. In DNA, the CDR3 is TGTGCCAGCAGACAGGGGTTTCAAATTAGGGCTTTCTTT.

This rearrangement joins TRBV9 to TRBJ2-5; D perhaps matches TRBD2 (5 bases). The CDR3 is 13 amino acids. Germline assignment: CDR1 SGDLS and CDR2 YYNGEE. The V and J ends lost 0 bases and 7 bases respectively, with 10 bases between them. The CDR3 region is CASSVAGGGTQYF. The CDR3 bases are TGTGCCAGCAGCGTAGCTGGCGGAGGGACCCAGTACTTC.

This rearrangement joins TRBV6-4 to TRBJ1-4, with D tentatively TRBD1 (6 bases). The V end lost 0 bases, the J end lost 0 bases, and 11 bases lay between the germline ends. The CDR3 spans 17 residues. CDR1 is MRHNA and CDR2 is SNTAGT in the germline V gene. The CDR3: CASSDSNRVATNEKLFF. CDR3 DNA sequence: TGTGCCAGCAGTGACTCGAACAGGGTTGCAACTAATGAAAAACTGTTTTTT.

V gene TRBV27 combines with J gene TRBJ2-7; TRBD2 matches 8 bases. The CDR3 has 15 residues. The germline CDR1 and CDR2 sequences are MNHEY and SMNVEV (reference sequence). V shed 7 bases, J shed 4 bases, and the junction held 12 bases outside the gene matches. In DNA, the CDR3 is TGTGCCAGCACCCTCGAGGGCGGGGGGCATTACGAGCAGTACTTC. Translating gives CASTLEGGGHYEQYF.